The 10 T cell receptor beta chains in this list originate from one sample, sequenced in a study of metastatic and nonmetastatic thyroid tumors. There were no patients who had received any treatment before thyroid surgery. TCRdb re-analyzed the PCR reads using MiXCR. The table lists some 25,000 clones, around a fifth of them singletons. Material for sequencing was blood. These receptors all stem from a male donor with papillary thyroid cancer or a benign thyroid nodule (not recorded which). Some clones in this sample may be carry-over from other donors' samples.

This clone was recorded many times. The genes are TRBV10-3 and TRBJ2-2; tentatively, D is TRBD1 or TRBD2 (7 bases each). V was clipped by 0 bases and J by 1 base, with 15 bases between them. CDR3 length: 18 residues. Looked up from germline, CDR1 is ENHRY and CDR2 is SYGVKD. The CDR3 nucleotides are TGTGCCATCAGTGAGTCCCCCAGGGGGACTAAGAACACCGGGGAGCTGTTTTTT. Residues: CAISESPRGTKNTGELFF.

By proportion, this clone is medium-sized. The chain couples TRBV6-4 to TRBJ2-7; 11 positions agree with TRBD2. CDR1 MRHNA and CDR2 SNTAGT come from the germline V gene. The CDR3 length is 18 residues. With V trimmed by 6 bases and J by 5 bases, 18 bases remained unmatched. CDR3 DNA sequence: TGTGCCAGCAGAGCCGACAAAGATACTAGCGGGAGAGTGAACGAGCAGTACTTC. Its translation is CASRADKDTSGRVNEQYF.

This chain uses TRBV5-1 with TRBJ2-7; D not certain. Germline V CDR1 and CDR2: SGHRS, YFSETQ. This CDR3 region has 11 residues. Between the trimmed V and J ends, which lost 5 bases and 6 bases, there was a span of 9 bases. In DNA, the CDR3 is TGCGCCAGCAGTCAGGACCTCGAGCAGTACTTC. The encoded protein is CASSQDLEQYF.

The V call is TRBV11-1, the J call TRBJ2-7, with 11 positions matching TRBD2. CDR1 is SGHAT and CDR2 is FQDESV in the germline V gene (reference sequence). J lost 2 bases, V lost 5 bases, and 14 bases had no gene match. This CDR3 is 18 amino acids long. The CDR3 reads CASSPLTSGTTPAYEQYF. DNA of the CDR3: TGTGCCAGCAGCCCCCTGACTAGCGGGACGACTCCTGCCTACGAGCAGTACTTC.

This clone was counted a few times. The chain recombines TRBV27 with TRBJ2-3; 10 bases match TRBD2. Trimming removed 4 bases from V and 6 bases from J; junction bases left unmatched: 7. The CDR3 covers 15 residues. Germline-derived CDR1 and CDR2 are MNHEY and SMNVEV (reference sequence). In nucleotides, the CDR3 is TGTGCCAGCAGTTGGAGCGGGAGGGCCGTGGATACGCAGTATTTT. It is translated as CASSWSGRAVDTQYF.

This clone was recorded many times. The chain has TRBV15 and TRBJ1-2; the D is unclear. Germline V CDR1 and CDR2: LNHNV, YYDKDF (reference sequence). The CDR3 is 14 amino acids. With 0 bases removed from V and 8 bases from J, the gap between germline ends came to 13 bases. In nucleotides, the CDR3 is TGTGCCACCAGCAGAGATCTTGGAGGGCAAGGCTACACCTTC. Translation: CATSRDLGGQGYTF.

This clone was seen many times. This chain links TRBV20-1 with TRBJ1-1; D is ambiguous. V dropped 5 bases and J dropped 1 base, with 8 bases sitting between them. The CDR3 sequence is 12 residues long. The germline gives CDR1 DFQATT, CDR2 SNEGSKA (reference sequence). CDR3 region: CSASLANTEAFF. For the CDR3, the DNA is TGCAGTGCTTCATTGGCGAACACTGAAGCTTTCTTT.

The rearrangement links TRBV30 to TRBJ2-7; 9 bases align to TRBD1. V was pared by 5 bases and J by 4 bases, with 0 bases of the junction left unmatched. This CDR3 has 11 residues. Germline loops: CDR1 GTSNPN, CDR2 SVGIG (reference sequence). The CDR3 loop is CAWDRGYEQYF. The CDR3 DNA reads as TGTGCCTGGGACAGGGGGTACGAGCAGTACTTC.

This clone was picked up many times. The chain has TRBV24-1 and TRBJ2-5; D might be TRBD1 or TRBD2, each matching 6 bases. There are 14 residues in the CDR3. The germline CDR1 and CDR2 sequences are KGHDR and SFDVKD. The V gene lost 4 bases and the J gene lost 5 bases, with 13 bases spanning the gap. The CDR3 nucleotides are TGTGCCACCAGTGACACAGGGACTTGGGAGACCCAGTACTTC. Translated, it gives CATSDTGTWETQYF.

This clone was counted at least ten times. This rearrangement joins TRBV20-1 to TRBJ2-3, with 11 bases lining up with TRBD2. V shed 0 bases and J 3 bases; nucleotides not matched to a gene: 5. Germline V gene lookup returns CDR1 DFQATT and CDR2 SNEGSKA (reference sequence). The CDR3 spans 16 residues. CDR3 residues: CSARDETSGKTDTQYF. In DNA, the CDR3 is TGCAGTGCTAGAGATGAGACTAGCGGGAAAACAGATACGCAGTATTTT.